This entry lists 17 T cell receptor beta chains sequenced from one sample in a study of blood T cells in healthy people across ages. The second PCR ran about 7 to 12 cycles with a sample-barcoded 5' primer and J-beta primers. TCRdb reprocessed the 5' RACE reads with MiXCR, giving one entry per CDR3 protein. Counted here are 1.2 million to 1.5 million distinct CDR3 sequences, 55% to 75% occurring once; the ten biggest clones make up under 8.5%. The sample comprised blood. These receptors all come from a man aged 18 to 30 in good health.

This chain uses TRBV7-9 with TRBJ2-3; no firm D call. The CDR3 consists of 13 residues. Germline CDR1 and CDR2: SEHNR and FQNEAQ (reference sequence). V was pared by 10 bases and J by 6 bases, with 17 bases between. This CDR3 is CATDSTRPDTQYF. CDR3 sequence (DNA): TGTGCCACCGACTCCACGAGGCCCGATACGCAGTATTTT. Drawing the rest from reference TRBV7-9 and TRBJ2-3, the complete variable domain is DTGVSQNPRHKITKRGQNVTFRCDPISEHNRLYWYRQTLGQGPEFLTYFQNEAQLEKSRLLSDRFSAERPKGSFSTLEIQRTEQGDSAMYLCATDSTRPDTQYFGPGTRLTVL.

The chain carries TRBV6-2 or TRBV6-3 and TRBJ2-7; D gene ambiguous. Germline V CDR1 and CDR2: MNHEY, SVGEGT. CDR3 length equals 14 residues. CDR3 in DNA: TGTGCTGGGTCGGGCGGCCAAAGCTCCTACGAGCAGTACTTC. It yields the protein CAGSGGQSSYEQYF.

V usage is TRBV24-1 and J usage is TRBJ2-7; 7 bases align to TRBD1. The CDR3 runs 14 residues. V was pared by 5 bases and J by 0 bases, with 3 bases of the junction left unmatched. CDR1 is KGHDR, CDR2 SFDVKD, per germline. Here the CDR3 DNA reads TGTGCCACCAGTGGAAGACAGGGCTCCTACGAGCAGTACTTC. It codes for CATSGRQGSYEQYF.

The chain carries TRBV20-1 and TRBJ2-3; D is possibly TRBD1 or TRBD2 (5 bases each). The CDR3 is 16 amino acids. V shed 0 bases and J shed 2 bases, with 15 bases lying between them. CDR1 is DFQATT, CDR2 SNEGSKA, per germline (reference sequence). The CDR3 nucleotides read TGCAGTGCTAGAGAGGTGGGACGAGCGAACACAGATACGCAGTATTTT. Translating it yields CSAREVGRANTDTQYF.

This rearrangement joins TRBV6-1 to TRBJ2-3, with D perhaps TRBD1 (6 bases). Germline lookup yields CDR1 MNHNS and CDR2 SASEGT. The CDR3 length is 16 residues. Trimming left V 1 base short and J 5 bases short, with 16 bases between. For the CDR3, the DNA is TGTGCCAGCAGTGAAGTGGGTCAGGGGTCGGTAGATACGCAGTATTTT. Its protein is CASSEVGQGSVDTQYF.

V is TRBV27 and J is TRBJ2-7, with TRBD2 identical over 7 bases. TRBJ2-5 explains the end of the DNA better; the J call may be wrong. The CDR3 contains 13 residues. From germline, CDR1 is MNHEY and CDR2 SMNVEV (reference sequence). The chain's CDR3 is CASSSGGGMTQYF. Here the CDR3 DNA reads TGTGCCAGCAGCTCCGGGGGAGGGATGACCCAGTACTTC.

This clonotype was detected a few times. The chain has TRBV12-3 or TRBV12-4 and TRBJ2-5; 10 nucleotides match TRBD2. The length of the CDR3 is 16 residues. V was clipped by 3 bases and J by 5 bases; unmatched bases: 9. CDR3 sequence: CASSFWLAGAGETQYF. CDR3 coding DNA: TGTGCCAGCAGTTTTTGGCTAGCGGGAGCTGGCGAGACCCAGTACTTC.

The rearrangement joins TRBV7-6 to TRBJ2-7; TRBD2 agrees at 9 bases. The J call could be wrong; TRBJ2-5 is a better fit for the DNA end. Germline assignment: CDR1 SGHVS and CDR2 FNYEAQ. This CDR3 has 16 residues. Here the CDR3 DNA reads TGTGCCAGCAGCTTAAGGGCTAGCGGGGAACAAGAGACCCAGTACTTC. Encoded protein: CASSLRASGEQETQYF.

This clonotype was found a few times. The chain carries TRBV10-3 and TRBJ2-3; D not resolved. The CDR3 runs 14 residues. V gave up 2 bases and J gave up 6 bases, with 12 bases separating them. Germline CDR1 ENHRY, CDR2 SYGVKD. CDR3 in amino acids: CAISEVTDPDTQYF. CDR3 coding DNA: TGTGCCATCAGTGAGGTCACAGATCCCGATACGCAGTATTTT.

In its sample, this clonotype was seen a few times. V usage is TRBV4-1 and J usage is TRBJ2-7; TRBD1 agrees at 8 bases. The germline V gene encodes CDR1 MGHRA and CDR2 YSYEKL. CDR3 length: 15 amino acids. Germline trimming cut 1 base from V and 5 bases from J; bases unmatched to any gene: 7. CDR3: CASSQVVTGDDEQYF. CDR3 sequence (DNA): TGCGCCAGCAGCCAAGTGGTGACAGGGGACGACGAGCAGTACTTC.

This chain connects TRBV12-3 or TRBV12-4 to TRBJ2-3; 10 bases are a match to TRBD2. V was clipped by 7 bases and J by 4 bases; unmatched bases: 5. The CDR3 runs to 14 residues. The CDR3 spells CASNIAGGPDTQYF. Written as DNA, the CDR3 is TGTGCCAGCAATATAGCGGGAGGCCCAGATACGCAGTATTTT.

V and J are TRBV27 and TRBJ2-5; 7 nucleotides agree with TRBD1. J gave up 2 bases and V 6 bases, and 9 bases lay outside the gene matches. Germline V lookup: CDR1 MNHEY, CDR2 SMNVEV (reference sequence). This CDR3 is 15 amino acids long. As DNA, the CDR3 is TGTGCCAGCAGCCGAAACCGGGACAGACAAGAGACCCAGTACTTC. This translates into CASSRNRDRQETQYF.

The V gene is TRBV20-1, the J gene TRBJ2-1; D unresolved. The V gene lost 7 bases and the J gene lost 2 bases, with 12 bases spanning the gap. This CDR3 is 13 amino acids long. Per germline, CDR1 DFQATT and CDR2 SNEGSKA (reference sequence). This chain's CDR3 is CSGVGRTYNEQFF. CDR3 coding DNA: TGCAGTGGGGTGGGCCGGACCTACAATGAGCAGTTCTTC.

The V call is TRBV15, the J call TRBJ2-5; possibly TRBD1 for D (6 bases). The better agreement between TRBJ2-7 and the DNA end casts doubt on the J call. The CDR3 has 18 amino acids. Per the germline V gene, CDR1 is LNHNV and CDR2 is YYDKDF (reference sequence). The CDR3, as DNA: TGTGCCACCAGCAGAGTTGGCGACAGGCGCGTGAAAGATTACGAGCAGTACTTC. Its protein is CATSRVGDRRVKDYEQYF.

A few counts support this clonotype. V gene TRBV12-3 or TRBV12-4 combines with J gene TRBJ2-1; TRBD1 agrees at 9 bases. The CDR3 contains 15 residues. The V gene end was trimmed by 6 bases and the J gene end by 7 bases; junction bases not matched to a gene: 10. For the CDR3, the DNA is TGTGCCAGCAGCCCTGGGACAGGGAGGGATAATGAGCAGTTCTTC. Translation gives CASSPGTGRDNEQFF.

This clonotype was counted only a few times. The rearrangement joins TRBV28 to TRBJ1-5; TRBD1 matches 8 bases. The length of the CDR3 is 15 residues. After removal of 5 bases from V and 4 bases from J, the junction contained 7 bases not matched to a gene. CDR1 MDHEN and CDR2 SYDVKM come from the germline V gene. This CDR3 is CASSPWTGTNQPQHF. In DNA form, the CDR3 reads TGTGCCAGCAGTCCTTGGACAGGGACGAATCAGCCCCAGCATTTT.

This rearrangement joins TRBV11-2 to TRBJ2-1; 10 bases map to TRBD2. Trimming cost V 4 bases and J 8 bases; bases outside gene matches: 5. This CDR3 contains 14 residues. Germline V gene data show CDR1 as SGHAT and CDR2 as FQNNGV. CDR3 sequence reads: CASSWSGRGDEQFF. CDR3 bases: TGTGCCAGCAGCTGGAGCGGGAGGGGCGATGAGCAGTTCTTC.